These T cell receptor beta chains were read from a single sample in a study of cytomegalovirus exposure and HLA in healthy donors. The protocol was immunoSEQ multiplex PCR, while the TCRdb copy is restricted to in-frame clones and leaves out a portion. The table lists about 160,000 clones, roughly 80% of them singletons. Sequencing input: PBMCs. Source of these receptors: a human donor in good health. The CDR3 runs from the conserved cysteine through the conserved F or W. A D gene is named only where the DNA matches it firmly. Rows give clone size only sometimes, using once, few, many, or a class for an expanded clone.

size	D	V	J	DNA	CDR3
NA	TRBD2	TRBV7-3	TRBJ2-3	TGTGCCAGCGGCCGCGGGGGGGCGGGCACAGATACGCAGTATTTT	CASGRGGAGTDTQYF
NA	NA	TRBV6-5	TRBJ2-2	TGTGCCAGCAGGGGGGGACCGGGTGGGGAGCTGTTTTTT	CASRGGPGGELFF
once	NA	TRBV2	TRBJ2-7	TGTGCCAGCAGTGCAGACAGGAGCTCCTACGAGCAGTACTTC	CASSADRSSYEQYF
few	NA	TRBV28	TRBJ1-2	TGTGCCAGCTTCTTACAGAGTAAACATGGCTACACCTTC	CASFLQSKHGYTF
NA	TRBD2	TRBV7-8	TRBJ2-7	TGTGCCAGCAGGGGCCAGATAGCGGGGGTTTTCTACGAGCAGTACTTC	CASRGQIAGVFYEQYF
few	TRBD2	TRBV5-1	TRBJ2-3	TGCGCCAGCAGATTAAGCGGGGGACCAGATACGCAGTATTTT	CASRLSGGPDTQYF
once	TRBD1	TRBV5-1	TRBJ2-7	TGCGCCAGCAGCTTGGAGACAGGGCTGTCCTACGAGCAGTACTTC	CASSLETGLSYEQYF
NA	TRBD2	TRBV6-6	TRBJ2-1	TGTGCCAGCAGTTATTTAGCGGGGGTCCCGACCAATGAGCAGTTCTTC	CASSYLAGVPTNEQFF
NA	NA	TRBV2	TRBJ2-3	TGTGCCAGCAGTTTCGACTGGAATACGCAGTATTTT	CASSFDWNTQYF
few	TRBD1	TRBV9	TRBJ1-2	TGTGCCAGCAGCGCAGGGGGTGATGGCTACACCTTC	CASSAGGDGYTF
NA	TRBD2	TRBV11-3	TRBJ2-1	TGTGCCAGCAGCGCGGGGGGGCCGAGCTACAATGAGCAGTTCTTC	CASSAGGPSYNEQFF
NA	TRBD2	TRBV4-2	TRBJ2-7	TGTGCCAGCAGCCAAGATCTGGGGGGGGAATACGAGCAGTACTTC	CASSQDLGGEYEQYF
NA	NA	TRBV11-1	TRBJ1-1	TGTGCCAGCAGCTTACAGGGGGAAGCTTTCTTT	CASSLQGEAFF
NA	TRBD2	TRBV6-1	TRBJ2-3	TGTGCCAGCAGTGACAGGAGTGGGGGGGTTTCAGATACGCAGTATTTT	CASSDRSGGVSDTQYF
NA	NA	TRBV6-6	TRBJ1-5	TGTGCCAGCACCCAAAGGGGGGGCCTGGGCAATCAGCCCCAGCATTTT	CASTQRGGLGNQPQHF
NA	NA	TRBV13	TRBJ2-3	TGTGCCAGCAGCTTAGCCGGGGGGCGGGCAGATACGCAGTATTTT	CASSLAGGRADTQYF
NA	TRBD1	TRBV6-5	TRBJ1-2	TGTGCCAGCAGTTATGCCGGGACAGGGGGGTATGGCTACACCTTC	CASSYAGTGGYGYTF
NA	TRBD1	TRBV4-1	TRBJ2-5	TGCGCCAGCAGCCAAGATAGTTGGGACAGCCAAGAGACCCAGTACTTC	CASSQDSWDSQETQYF
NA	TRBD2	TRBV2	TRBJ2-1	TGTGCCAGCAGGAAGACTAGCGGGGGCCGCTCCTACAATGAGCAGTTCTTC	CASRKTSGGRSYNEQFF
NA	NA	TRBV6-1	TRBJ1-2	TGTGCCAGCAGTTCCGGGGGGACCAACTATGGCTACACCTTC	CASSSGGTNYGYTF
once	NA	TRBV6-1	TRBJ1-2	TGTGCCAGCAGTGACCGAGGCTCCGGCTATGGCTACACCTTC	CASSDRGSGYGYTF
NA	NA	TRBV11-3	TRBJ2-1	TGTGCCAGCAGCTTAGTAAGGGGTAGCACTGAGCAGTTCTTC	CASSLVRGSTEQFF
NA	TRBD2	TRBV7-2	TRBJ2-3	TGTGCCAGCAGTCCCGGGCTAGCGGGGGGGACAGATACGCAGTATTTT	CASSPGLAGGTDTQYF
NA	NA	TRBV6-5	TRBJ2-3	TGTGCCACCTGGGGGAGGACAGATACGCAGTATTTT	CATWGRTDTQYF
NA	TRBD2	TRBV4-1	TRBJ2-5	TGCGCCAGCAGCCAAGGAAGCGGGGGGGCAGAGACCCAGTACTTC	CASSQGSGGAETQYF
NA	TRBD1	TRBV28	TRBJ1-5	TGTGCCAGCACCGAACGGAGGGGGCGCGGGATTGATCAGCCCCAGCATTTT	CASTERRGRGIDQPQHF
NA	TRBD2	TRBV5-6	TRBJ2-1	TGTGCCAGCACAAACGTATGGCGGGGGGGCCGGCATGAGCAGTTCTTC	CASTNVWRGGRHEQFF
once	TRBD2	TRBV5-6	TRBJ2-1	TGTGCCAGCAGCTTGAGGCAGTGGGAGACTAGCGGGGAGTACAATGAGCAGTTCTTC	CASSLRQWETSGEYNEQFF
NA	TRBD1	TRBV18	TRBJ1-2	TGTGCCAGCTCACCCCTTGGAGGGGGCGAAGGCTACACCTTC	CASSPLGGGEGYTF
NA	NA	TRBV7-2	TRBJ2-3	TGTGCCAGCAGATTCCGACTAGAAGGGACAGATACGCAGTATTTT	CASRFRLEGTDTQYF
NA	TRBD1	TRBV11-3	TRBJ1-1	TGTGCCAGCAGCCATAGACAGGGGGGGACTGAAGCTTTCTTT	CASSHRQGGTEAFF
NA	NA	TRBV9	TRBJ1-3	TGTGCCAGCAGCGTAGGGGCAGGGACTGGAAACACCATATATTTT	CASSVGAGTGNTIYF
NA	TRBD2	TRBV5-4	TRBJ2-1	TGTGCCAGCAGCACCGAAATAGGTAGCGGGTTAAACAATGAGCAGTTCTTC	CASSTEIGSGLNNEQFF
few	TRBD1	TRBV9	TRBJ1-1	TGTGCCAGCAGCAAAAGGACAGGGGCTGAAGCTTTCTTT	CASSKRTGAEAFF
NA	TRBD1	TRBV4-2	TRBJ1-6	TGTGCCAGTGGGCGTCCCGGGACAGGAAATTCACCCCTCCACTTT	CASGRPGTGNSPLHF
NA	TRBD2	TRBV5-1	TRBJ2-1	TGCGCCAGCAGCGAGGGACTAGCGGGGGTCAATGAGCAGTTCTTC	CASSEGLAGVNEQFF
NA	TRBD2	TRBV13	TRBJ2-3	TGTGCCAGCAGCGGGGAAGGACTAGCGGGGGGGAGCACAGATACGCAGTATTTT	CASSGEGLAGGSTDTQYF
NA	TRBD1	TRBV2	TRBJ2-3	TGTGCCAGCAGGAAGACAGGGTTTGGCACAGATACGCAGTATTTT	CASRKTGFGTDTQYF
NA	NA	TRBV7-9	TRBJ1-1	TGTGCCAGCAGCCACGGGACAAAGAACACTGAAGCTTTCTTT	CASSHGTKNTEAFF
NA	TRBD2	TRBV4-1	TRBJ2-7	TGCGCCAGCAGCAAACGGGTCAGCGGGGCTGACTACGAGCAGTACTTC	CASSKRVSGADYEQYF
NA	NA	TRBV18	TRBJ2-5	TGTGCCAGCTCACCAACGGGACTTAAAGAGACCCAGTACTTC	CASSPTGLKETQYF
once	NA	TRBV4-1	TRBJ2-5	TGCGCCAGCAGCCAAGTTGGCAGGGAGGTAGAGACCCAGTACTTC	CASSQVGREVETQYF
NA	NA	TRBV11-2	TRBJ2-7	TGTGCCAGCAGCTTCGGAGATTGGGACATAGCCTACGAGCAGTACTTC	CASSFGDWDIAYEQYF
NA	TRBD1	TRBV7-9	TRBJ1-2	TGTGCCAGCAGCCCAACAGGGGCTGGAGGCTATGGCTACACCTTC	CASSPTGAGGYGYTF
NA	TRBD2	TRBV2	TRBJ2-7	TGTGCCAGCATAGCGGGGACCCGCGAGCAGTACTTC	CASIAGTREQYF
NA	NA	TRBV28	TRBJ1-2	TGTGCCAGCAAATCCACCGGGAGGGGAGGTGGCTACACCTTC	CASKSTGRGGGYTF
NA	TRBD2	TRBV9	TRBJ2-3	TGTGCCAGCAGCGCCAGACTAGCGGGTGGGGATACGCAGTATTTT	CASSARLAGGDTQYF
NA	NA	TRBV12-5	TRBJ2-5	TGTGCTAGTGGTTTTCCCCCAGCAGGGAAGTACCAAGAGACCCAGTACTTC	CASGFPPAGKYQETQYF
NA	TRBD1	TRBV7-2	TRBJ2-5	TGTGCCAGCAGCTTAGGTCGGGACAGGGGCCAAGAGACCCAGTACTTC	CASSLGRDRGQETQYF
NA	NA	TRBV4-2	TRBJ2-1	TGTGCCAGCAGCCAAGATCCCCGACTTACCTACAATGAGCAGTTCTTC	CASSQDPRLTYNEQFF
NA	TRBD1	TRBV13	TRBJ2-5	TGTGCCAGCAGCTCACGAATGACAGGGGCAGAGACTCAGTACTTC	CASSSRMTGAETQYF
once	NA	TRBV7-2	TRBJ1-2	TGTGCCAGCAGCTCCAGGGGTGGCTACACCTTC	CASSSRGGYTF
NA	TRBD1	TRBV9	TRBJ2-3	TGTGCCAGCAGCTTCCGGGACAGATACACAGATACGCAGTATTTT	CASSFRDRYTDTQYF
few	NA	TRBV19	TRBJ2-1	TGTGCCAGTAGTATCTATGCGAATGAGCAGTTCTTC	CASSIYANEQFF
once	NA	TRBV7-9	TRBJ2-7	TGTGCCAGCAGCTTAGGTATTAGCGGCACCTACGAGCAGTACTTC	CASSLGISGTYEQYF
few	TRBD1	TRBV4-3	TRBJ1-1	TGCGCCAGCAGTCTTAACAGGGGCCCTGAAGCTTTCTTT	CASSLNRGPEAFF